The 9 T cell receptor beta chains listed next were all sequenced from one sample in a study of T cell clonality in common variable immunodeficiency. Whole-study results and caveats: Reportedly, TCR beta sequences from common variable immunodeficiency showed fewer deletions and N-nucleotide insertions.

These receptors are not linked to any known antigen. The data were produced by immunoSEQ multiplex PCR, yet TCRdb's version contains in-frame clones alone and is incomplete. The sample holds around 30,000 clones, and no clone turns up only once. The sequenced sample was peripheral blood mononuclear cells. These receptors all stem from a human donor with common variable immunodeficiency.

This clone was observed a few times. The CDR3 end lies 3 residues beyond the end of the read and is filled in from the germline J gene. V is TRBV7-3 and J is TRBJ1-1; D unresolved. CDR1 is SGHTA, CDR2 FQGTGA, per germline. CDR3 length: 14 amino acids. Incomplete CDR3 DNA: TGTGCCAGCAGCTTAACAGGGCTACGACACGAA. Its translation is CASSLTGLRHE. The CDR3 reads in full as CASSLTGLRHEAFF. The full variable domain, in which reference TRBV7-3 and TRBJ1-1 provide the parts outside the CDR3, is GAGVSQTPSNKVTEKGKYVELRCDPISGHTALYWYRQSLGQGPEFLIYFQGTGAADDSGLPNDRFFAVRPEGSVSTLKIQRTERGDSAVYLCASSLTGLRHEAFFGQGTRLTVV.

For this clone: The read halts 3 residues ahead of the CDR3 end, with the missing end drawn from the germline J gene. The chain has TRBV6-2 or TRBV6-3 and TRBJ2-3; D is undetermined. Trimming pared 0 bases from V and 3 bases from J, leaving 10 bases between. This CDR3 region has 15 residues. Germline CDR1 reads MNHEY; CDR2 reads SVGEGT. The covered CDR3 bases are TGTGCCAGCAGTTACTCCCCCTGGGCTACAGATACG. It codes for CASSYSPWATDT. In full, the CDR3 is CASSYSPWATDTQYF.

This clone came up many times. The DNA ends 3 residues before the CDR3 does, and the rest of the CDR3 is filled in from the germline J gene. This rearrangement joins TRBV30 to TRBJ1-2; tentative D call: TRBD1 (5 bases). The CDR3 covers 10 residues. Germline V CDR1 and CDR2: GTSNPN, SVGIG (reference sequence). The V end lost 8 bases, the J end lost 4 bases, and 8 bases lay between the germline ends. The CDR3: CAGGGYGYTF. The CDR3 bases that were read are TGTGCCGGGGGGGGCTATGGC. Full variable domain (rest looked up from reference TRBV30 and TRBJ1-2): SQTIHQWPATLVQPVGSPLSLECTVEGTSNPNLYWYRQAAGRGLQLLFYSVGIGQISSEVPQNLSASRPQDRQFILSSKKLLLSDSGFYLCAGGGYGYTFGSGTRLTVV.

This clone was counted at least ten times. Sequencing ends 3 residues short of the CDR3 end; the germline J gene provides the rest. The chain joins TRBV10-3 to TRBJ1-2; 7 positions agree with TRBD1. The V gene's germline CDR1 is ENHRY and CDR2 SYGVKD. The ends lost 1 base at V and 0 bases at J; junction bases unmatched: 5. The CDR3 covers 16 residues. CDR3 bases read: TGTGCCATCAGTGAGTTACAGGGGTCAGCTAACTATGGC. Its translation: CAISELQGSANYG. The CDR3 in full is CAISELQGSANYGYTF.

This clone was detected a few times. Read sequence stops 3 residues before the CDR3 end, and the germline J gene provides the missing end. The gene calls are TRBV11-3 and TRBJ2-3; D might be TRBD1 (6 bases). The CDR3 is 12 amino acids. CDR1 is SGHNT and CDR2 is YENEEA in the germline V gene. V was cut by 2 bases and J by 7 bases, with 7 bases left in between. CDR3 in amino acids: CASSLRGNTQYF. The covered CDR3 bases are TGTGCCAGCAGCTTAAGGGGGAATACG.

This clone showed up just a few times. The read ends 3 residues early relative to the CDR3; the germline J gene fills the gap. The rearrangement joins TRBV18 to TRBJ2-3, with 13 bases aligning to TRBD2. The CDR3 runs 16 residues. J gave up 6 bases and V 6 bases, and 9 bases lay outside the gene matches. Germline assignment: CDR1 KGHSH and CDR2 LQKENI. The CDR3 DNA, read in part, is TGTGCCAGCTCCCTAGGACTAGCGGGAGAAGAGGATACG. As protein: CASSLGLAGEEDT. The whole CDR3 region reads CASSLGLAGEEDTQYF. The variable domain in full, completed from reference TRBV18 and TRBJ2-3, reads NAGVMQNPRHLVRRRGQEARLRCSPMKGHSHVYWYRQLPEEGLKFMVYLQKENIIDESGMPKERFSAEFPKEGPSILRIQQVVRGDSAAYFCASSLGLAGEEDTQYFGPGTRLTVL.

About this clone itself: Coverage ceases 3 residues before the CDR3 finishes, and the germline J gene fills in the end. The chain recombines TRBV19 with TRBJ1-3; D unclear. The CDR3 sequence is 16 residues long. Looked up from germline, CDR1 is LNHDA and CDR2 is SQIVND (reference sequence). V lost 7 bases and J lost 4, with 20 bases in between. Incomplete CDR3 DNA: TGTGCCAGTATAGAGAGGGCAGGAGCCGGAGGAAACACC. Protein: CASIERAGAGGNT. The CDR3 reads in full as CASIERAGAGGNTIYF.

Worth noting for this clone: The read gets to within 3 residues of the CDR3 end, and the germline J gene fills in the rest. V usage is TRBV5-1 and J usage is TRBJ2-7; possibly TRBD1 for D (5 bases). Per the germline V gene, CDR1 is SGHRS and CDR2 is YFSETQ. V was cut by 4 bases and J by 3 bases, with 14 bases left in between. The CDR3 is 14 residues long. The CDR3 loop is CASSPKTELYEQYF. CDR3 DNA, as far as it was read: TGCGCCAGCAGCCCGAAGACAGAACTCTACGAG.

This clone was counted ten times or more. Read coverage stops 3 residues before the CDR3 terminus; the germline J gene supplies the remainder. The rearrangement links TRBV7-3 to TRBJ1-1; D is uncertain. The CDR3 runs to 13 residues. V gave up 5 bases and J gave up 0 bases, with 7 bases separating them. The germline CDR1 and CDR2 sequences are SGHTA and FQGTGA. CDR3 protein: CASSQTMNTEAFF. The part of the CDR3 DNA that was read is TGTGCCAGCAGCCAGACAATGAACACTGAA.